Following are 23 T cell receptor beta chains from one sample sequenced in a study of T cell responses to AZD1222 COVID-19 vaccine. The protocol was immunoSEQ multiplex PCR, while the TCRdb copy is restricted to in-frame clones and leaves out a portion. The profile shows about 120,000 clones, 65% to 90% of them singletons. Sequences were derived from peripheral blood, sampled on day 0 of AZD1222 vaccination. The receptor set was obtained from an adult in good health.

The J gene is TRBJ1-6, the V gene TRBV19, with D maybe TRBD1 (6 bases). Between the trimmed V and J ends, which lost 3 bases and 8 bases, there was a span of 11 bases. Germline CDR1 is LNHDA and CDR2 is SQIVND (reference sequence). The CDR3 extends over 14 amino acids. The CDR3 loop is CASSILNRDSPLHF. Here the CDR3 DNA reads TGTGCCAGTAGTATCTTAAACAGGGATTCACCCCTCCACTTT.

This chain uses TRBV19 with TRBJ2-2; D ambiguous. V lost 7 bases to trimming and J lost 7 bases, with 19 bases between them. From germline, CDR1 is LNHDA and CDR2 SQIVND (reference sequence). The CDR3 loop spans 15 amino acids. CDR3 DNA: TGTGCCAGTACCCCCAGTTGGGGTTCTGGCGGGGAGCTGTTTTTT. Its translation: CASTPSWGSGGELFF.

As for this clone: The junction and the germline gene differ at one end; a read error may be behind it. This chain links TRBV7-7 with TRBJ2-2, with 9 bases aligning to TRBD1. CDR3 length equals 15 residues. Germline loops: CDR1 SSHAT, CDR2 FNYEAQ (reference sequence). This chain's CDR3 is CASSLGTGLAGELFF. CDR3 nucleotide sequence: TGTGCTAGCAGCTTAGGGACAGGGTTGGCCGGGGAGCTGTTTTTT.

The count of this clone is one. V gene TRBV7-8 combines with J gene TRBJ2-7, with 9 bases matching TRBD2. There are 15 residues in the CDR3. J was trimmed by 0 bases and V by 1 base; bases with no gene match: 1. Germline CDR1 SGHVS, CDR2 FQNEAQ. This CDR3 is CASSLGGGDSYEQYF. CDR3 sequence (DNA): TGTGCCAGCAGCTTAGGCGGGGGGGACTCCTACGAGCAGTACTTC.

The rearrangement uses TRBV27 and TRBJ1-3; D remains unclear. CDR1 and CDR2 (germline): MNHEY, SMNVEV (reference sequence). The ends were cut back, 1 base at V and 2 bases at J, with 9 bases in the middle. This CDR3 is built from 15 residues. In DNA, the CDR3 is TGTGCCAGCAGTTTATATGGGTTTGCTGGAAACACCATATATTTT. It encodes CASSLYGFAGNTIYF.

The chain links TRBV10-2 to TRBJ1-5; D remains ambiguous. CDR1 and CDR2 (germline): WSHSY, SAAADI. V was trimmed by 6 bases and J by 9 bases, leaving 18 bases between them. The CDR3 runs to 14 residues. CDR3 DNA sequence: TGCGCCAGCAGAGAAACGACGGGCGTCGGGCCCCAGCATTTT. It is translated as CASRETTGVGPQHF.

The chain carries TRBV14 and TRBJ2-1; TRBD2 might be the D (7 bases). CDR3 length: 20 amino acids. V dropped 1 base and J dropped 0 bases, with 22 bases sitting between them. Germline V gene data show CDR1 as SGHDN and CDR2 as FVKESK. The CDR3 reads CASSQVWEGGISSSYNEQFF. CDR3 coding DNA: TGTGCCAGCAGCCAAGTATGGGAGGGGGGCATCTCTAGCTCCTACAATGAGCAGTTCTTC.

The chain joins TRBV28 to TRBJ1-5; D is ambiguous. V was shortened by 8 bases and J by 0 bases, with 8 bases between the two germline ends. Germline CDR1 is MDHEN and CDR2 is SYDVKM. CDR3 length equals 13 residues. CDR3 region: CASLSHSNQPQHF. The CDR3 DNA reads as TGTGCCAGCCTAAGTCATAGCAATCAGCCCCAGCATTTT.

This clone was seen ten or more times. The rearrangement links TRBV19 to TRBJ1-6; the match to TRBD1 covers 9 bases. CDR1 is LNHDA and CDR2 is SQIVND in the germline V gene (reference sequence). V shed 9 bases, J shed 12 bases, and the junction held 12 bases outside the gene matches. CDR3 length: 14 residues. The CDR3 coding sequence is TGTGCCAGCACCCCCGTCGGGACAGGGTTACCCCTCCACTTT. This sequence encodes CASTPVGTGLPLHF.

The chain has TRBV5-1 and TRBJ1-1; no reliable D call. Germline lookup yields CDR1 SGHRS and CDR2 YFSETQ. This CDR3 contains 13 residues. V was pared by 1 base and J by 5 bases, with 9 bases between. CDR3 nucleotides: TGCGCCAGCAGCTTGTTGGGAGAAACTGAAGCTTTCTTT. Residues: CASSLLGETEAFF.

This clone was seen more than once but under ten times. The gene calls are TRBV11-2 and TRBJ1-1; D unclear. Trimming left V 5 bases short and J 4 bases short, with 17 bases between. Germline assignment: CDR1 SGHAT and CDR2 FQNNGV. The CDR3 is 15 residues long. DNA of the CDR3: TGTGCCAGCAGCCCTGCGGGGAGGGCAGGCACTGAAGCTTTCTTT. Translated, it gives CASSPAGRAGTEAFF.

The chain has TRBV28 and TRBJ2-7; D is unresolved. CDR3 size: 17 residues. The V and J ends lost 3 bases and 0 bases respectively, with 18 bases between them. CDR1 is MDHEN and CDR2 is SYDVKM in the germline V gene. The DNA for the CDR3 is TGTGCCAGCAGTTTCGACGGACCGGGCATCCGCTCCTACGAGCAGTACTTC. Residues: CASSFDGPGIRSYEQYF.

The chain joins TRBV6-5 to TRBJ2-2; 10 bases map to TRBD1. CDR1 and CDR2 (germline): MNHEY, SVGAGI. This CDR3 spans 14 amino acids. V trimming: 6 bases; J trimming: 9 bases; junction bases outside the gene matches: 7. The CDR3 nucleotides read TGTGCCAGCAGGCCGGGACAGGGGTATAGGGAGCTGTTTTTT. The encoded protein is CASRPGQGYRELFF.

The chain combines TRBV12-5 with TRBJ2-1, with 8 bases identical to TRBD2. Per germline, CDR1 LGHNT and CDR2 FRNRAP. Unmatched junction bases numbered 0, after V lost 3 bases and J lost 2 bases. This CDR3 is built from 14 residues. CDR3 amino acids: CASGFSGAYNEQFF. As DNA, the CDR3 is TGTGCTAGTGGTTTTAGCGGGGCCTACAATGAGCAGTTCTTC.

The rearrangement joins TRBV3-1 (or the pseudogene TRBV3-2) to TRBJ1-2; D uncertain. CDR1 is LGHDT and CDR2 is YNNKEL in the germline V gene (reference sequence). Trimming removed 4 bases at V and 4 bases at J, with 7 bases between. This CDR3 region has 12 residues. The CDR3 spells CASSLTLYGYTF. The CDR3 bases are TGTGCCAGCAGCCTCACTCTCTATGGCTACACCTTC.

CDR3 coding DNA: TGTGCCAGCAGCCCTGGGGCGGGACAGATCTACGAGCAGTACTTC. As protein: CASSPGAGQIYEQYF. The chain carries TRBV7-2 and TRBJ2-7, with D possibly matching TRBD1 (7 bases). V dropped 5 bases and J dropped 3 bases, with 17 bases sitting between them. The length of the CDR3 is 15 residues. The germline V gene encodes CDR1 SGHTA and CDR2 FQGNSA. Using reference TRBV7-2 and TRBJ2-7 for the parts outside the CDR3, the full variable domain is GAGVSQSPSNKVTEKGKDVELRCDPISGHTALYWYRQSLGQGLEFLIYFQGNSAPDKSGLPSDRFSAERTGGSVSTLTIQRTQQEDSAVYLCASSPGAGQIYEQYFGPGTRLTVT.

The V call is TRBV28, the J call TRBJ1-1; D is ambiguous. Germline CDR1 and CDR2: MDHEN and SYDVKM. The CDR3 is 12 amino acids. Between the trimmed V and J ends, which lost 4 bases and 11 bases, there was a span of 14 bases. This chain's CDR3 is CASSSELRSAFF. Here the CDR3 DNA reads TGTGCCAGCAGTTCAGAGCTGAGGAGTGCTTTCTTT.

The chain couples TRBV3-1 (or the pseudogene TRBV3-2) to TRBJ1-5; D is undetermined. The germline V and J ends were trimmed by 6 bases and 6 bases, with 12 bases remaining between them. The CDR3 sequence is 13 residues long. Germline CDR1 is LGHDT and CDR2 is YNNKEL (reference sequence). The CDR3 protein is CASSSNRVQPQHF. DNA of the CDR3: TGTGCCAGCAGTTCTAATCGGGTTCAGCCCCAGCATTTT.

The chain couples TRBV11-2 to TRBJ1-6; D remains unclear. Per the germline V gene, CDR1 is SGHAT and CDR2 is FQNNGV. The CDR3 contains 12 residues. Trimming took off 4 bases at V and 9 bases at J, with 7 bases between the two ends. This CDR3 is CASSSHSSPLHF. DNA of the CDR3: TGTGCCAGCAGCTCACATAGTTCACCCCTCCACTTT.

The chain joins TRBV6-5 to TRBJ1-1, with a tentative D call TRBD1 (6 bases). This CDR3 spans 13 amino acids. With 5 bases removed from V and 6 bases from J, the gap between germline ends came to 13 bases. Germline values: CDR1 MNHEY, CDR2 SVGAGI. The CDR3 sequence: CASSTTGSAEAFF. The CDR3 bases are TGTGCCAGCAGTACAACAGGGAGCGCTGAAGCTTTCTTT.

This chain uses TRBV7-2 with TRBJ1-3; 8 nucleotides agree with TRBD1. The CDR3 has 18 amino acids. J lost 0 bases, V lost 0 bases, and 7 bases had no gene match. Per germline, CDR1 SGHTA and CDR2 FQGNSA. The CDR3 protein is CASSLAPSTGASGNTIYF. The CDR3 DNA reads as TGTGCCAGCAGCTTAGCGCCGTCGACAGGGGCCTCTGGAAACACCATATATTTT.

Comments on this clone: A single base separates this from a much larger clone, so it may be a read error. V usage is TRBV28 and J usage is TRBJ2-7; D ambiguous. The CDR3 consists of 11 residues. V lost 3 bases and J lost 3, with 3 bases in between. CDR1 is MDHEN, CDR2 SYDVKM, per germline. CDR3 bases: TGTGCCAGCAGTTTCGGCTACGAGCAGTACTTC. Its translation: CASSFGYEQYF.

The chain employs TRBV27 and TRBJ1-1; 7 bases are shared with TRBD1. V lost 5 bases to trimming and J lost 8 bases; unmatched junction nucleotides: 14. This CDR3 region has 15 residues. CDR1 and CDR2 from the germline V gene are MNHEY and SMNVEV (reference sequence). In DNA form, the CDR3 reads TGTGCCAGCAGTCCGCTGACAGGGATTCTCACAGAAGCTTTCTTT. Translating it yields CASSPLTGILTEAFF.